A single sample gave rise to the 5 T cell receptor beta chains below, sequenced in a study of immune characterization of retroperitoneal liposarcoma. One entry per CDR3 protein results from TCRdb running MiXCR on the PCR reads. In the table there are 3,000 or so distinct CDR3 sequences, 43% of which are singletons. Sequenced input: tumor tissue. These receptors were taken from a male donor with retroperitoneal liposarcoma.

Notes on this clonotype: The junction shows a germline mismatch at one end, possibly a read error. The chain combines TRBV6-1 with TRBJ1-2, with a possible D match to TRBD1 (6 bases). The CDR3 sequence is 14 residues long. Germline V gene sequence: CDR1 MNHNS, CDR2 SASEGT. CDR3 loop: CASTRGGTNYGYTF. CDR3 sequence (DNA): TGTGCCAGCACTCGCGGGGGCACTAATTATGGCTACACCTTC.

By sample share, this clonotype is medium-sized. The chain combines TRBV7-2 with TRBJ2-1, with D unclear. The CDR3 totals 11 residues. Trimming removed 0 bases at V and 13 bases at J, with 7 bases between. The germline gives CDR1 SGHTA, CDR2 FQGNSA. CDR3 in amino acids: CASSLAETQFF. The CDR3, as DNA: TGTGCCAGCAGCTTAGCAGAGACCCAGTTCTTC.

This clonotype was counted between two and nine times. This may be a read error, as it is one base from a much larger clone. J is TRBJ2-1 and V is TRBV12-3 or TRBV12-4; 9 bases agree with TRBD1. CDR3 length equals 15 residues. V shed 5 bases, J shed 13 bases, and the junction held 15 bases outside the gene matches. The CDR3: CASSPRDRVMETQFF. The CDR3 region has the DNA TGTGCCAGCAGTCCCCGGGACAGGGTAATGGAGACCCAGTTCTTC.

This clonotype was seen repeatedly, ten times or more. The rearrangement joins TRBV11-3 to TRBJ2-3; TRBD1 agrees at 8 bases. V shed 1 base and J 4 bases; nucleotides not matched to a gene: 7. This CDR3 contains 16 residues. From germline, CDR1 is SGHNT and CDR2 YENEEA. Here the CDR3 reads CASSLVEGQVADTQYF. In DNA form, the CDR3 reads TGTGCCAGCAGCTTAGTTGAGGGACAGGTGGCAGATACGCAGTATTTT.

This clonotype qualifies as medium-sized. This sequence joins TRBV7-8 and TRBJ2-7; 10 bases agree with TRBD2. V gave up 4 bases and J gave up 3 bases; unmatched junction bases: 3. The germline V gene has CDR1 SGHVS and CDR2 FQNEAQ. The CDR3 is 14 residues long. The CDR3 DNA reads as TGTGCCAGCAGCTCCGGGACTAGCGTCTACGAGCAGTACTTC. The encoded protein is CASSSGTSVYEQYF.